This TCR beta chain was profiled in a study of shared clonotypes between healthy human individuals. This CDR3 is built from 16 residues. The V segment lost 6 bases and the J segment 2 bases; nucleotides outside the gene matches: 7. The germline gives CDR1 WNHNN, CDR2 SYGVQD (reference sequence). Sequencing used immunoSEQ multiplex PCR; TCRdb keeps in-frame clones, though not all of them. Of 550,000 to 700,000 clones in the sample, more than 70% were seen once. This clone has only one observation. The sample was memory CD4+ T cells sorted from blood. Regarding subset: CD45RA-negative fraction. The chain has TRBV10-1 and TRBJ2-6, with 7 nucleotides matching TRBD1. The receptor was derived from a woman aged 25 to 39 in good health. The CDR3 spells CASSRTGAPGANVLTF. The CDR3 DNA is TGCGCCAGCAGCCGGACAGGAGCTCCTGGGGCCAACGTCCTGACTTTC.